What follows is one T cell receptor (beta chain) and its context. Its antigen is still unknown. This entry belongs to a study of graft-versus-host responses after intestinal transplantation. Study conclusions and caveats: Some GvH clones were seen earlier in gut or blood, suggesting intestinal origin.

The CDR3 has 13 residues. V was trimmed by 3 bases and J by 2 bases, leaving 6 bases between them. Germline CDR1 reads WNHNN; CDR2 reads SYGVQD (reference sequence). Assay: immunoSEQ multiplex PCR; the TCRdb copy retains only in-frame clones and omits some. Seen here are about 120,000 clones, just over 90% observed once, and the top ten hold 0.23%. Material: unstimulated CD4+ T cells sorted from spleen or lymph node cells, obtained before transplant. The V and J genes are TRBV10-1 and TRBJ2-3; D gene ambiguous. The clonotype originates from a human donor who was the organ donor for an intestinal transplant. The CDR3 DNA follows: TGCGCCAGCAGTGACACAGTCACAGATACGCAGTATTTT. As protein: CASSDTVTDTQYF.